The 3 T cell receptor beta chains listed next were all sequenced from one sample in a study of shared clonotypes between healthy human individuals. The data were produced by immunoSEQ multiplex PCR, yet TCRdb's version contains in-frame clones alone and is incomplete. Of about 2 million clones in the sample, just under 95% were seen once. Naive CD8 cells lacked CD45RO, underwent positive selection for CCR7 and left out terminally differentiated effector memory CD45RA+ cells. The sample consisted of naive CD8+ T cells sorted from blood. The receptors originated from a man younger than 35 in good health.

The chain links TRBV10-3 to TRBJ1-3; weak D call: TRBD1 (6 bases). The germline V and J ends were trimmed by 1 base and 0 bases, with 10 bases remaining between them. Looked up from germline, CDR1 is ENHRY and CDR2 is SYGVKD. The CDR3 runs 16 residues. The CDR3 nucleotides read TGTGCCATCAGTGAGTGGGGGGACACCTCTGGAAACACCATATATTTT. It yields the protein CAISEWGDTSGNTIYF.

CDR3 in DNA: TGTGCCAGCACCCCATGGGACCTCACCCTGGGCACTGAAGCTTTCTTT. It yields the protein CASTPWDLTLGTEAFF. The gene calls are TRBV28 and TRBJ1-1; possibly TRBD1 for D (5 bases). The length of the CDR3 is 16 residues. The V gene's germline CDR1 is MDHEN and CDR2 SYDVKM. The germline V and J ends were trimmed by 7 bases and 4 bases, with 22 bases remaining between them.

The chain couples TRBV6-1 to TRBJ2-7, with 7 bases fitting TRBD1. The germline gives CDR1 MNHNS, CDR2 SASEGT. Trimming cost V 5 bases and J 2 bases; bases outside gene matches: 9. CDR3 size: 15 residues. The CDR3 nucleotides are TGTGCCAGCAGTTCCCGGGACAGATCGGCCTACGAGCAGTACTTC. This codes for CASSSRDRSAYEQYF.